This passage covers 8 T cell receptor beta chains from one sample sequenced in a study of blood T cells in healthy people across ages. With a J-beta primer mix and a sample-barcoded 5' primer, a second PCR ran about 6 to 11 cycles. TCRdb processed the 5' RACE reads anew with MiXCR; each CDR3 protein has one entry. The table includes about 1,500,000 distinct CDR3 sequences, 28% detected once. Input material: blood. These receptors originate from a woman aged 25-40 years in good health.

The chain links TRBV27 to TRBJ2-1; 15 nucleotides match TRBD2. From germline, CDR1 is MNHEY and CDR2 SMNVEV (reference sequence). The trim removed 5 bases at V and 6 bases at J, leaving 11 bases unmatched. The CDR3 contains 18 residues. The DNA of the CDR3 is TGTGCCAGCAGTCGGACTAGCGGGAGGGTTAAGAAGGCCAATGAGCAGTTCTTC. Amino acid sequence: CASSRTSGRVKKANEQFF.

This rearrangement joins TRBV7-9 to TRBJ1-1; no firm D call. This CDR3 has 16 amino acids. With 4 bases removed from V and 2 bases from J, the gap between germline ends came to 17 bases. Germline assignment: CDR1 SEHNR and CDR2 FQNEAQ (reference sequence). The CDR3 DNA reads TGTGCCAGCAGCTCTGTTCGGGCGGTTGGAAACACTGAAGCTTTCTTT. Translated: CASSSVRAVGNTEAFF.

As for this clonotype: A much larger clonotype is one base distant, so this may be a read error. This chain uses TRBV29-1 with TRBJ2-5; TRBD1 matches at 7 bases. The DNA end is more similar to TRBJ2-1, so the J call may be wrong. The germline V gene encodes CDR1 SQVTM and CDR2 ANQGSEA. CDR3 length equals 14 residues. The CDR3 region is CSVEGPTGVETQFF. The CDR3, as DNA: TGCAGCGTTGAAGGACCAACAGGGGTTGAGACCCAGTTCTTC.

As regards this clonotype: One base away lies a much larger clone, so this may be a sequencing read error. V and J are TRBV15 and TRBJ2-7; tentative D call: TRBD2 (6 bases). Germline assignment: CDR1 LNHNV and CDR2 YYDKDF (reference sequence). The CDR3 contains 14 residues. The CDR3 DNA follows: TGTGCCGCCAGCAGAGGCGGGATTTCTTCCGAGCAGTACTTC. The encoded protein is CAASRGGISSEQYF.

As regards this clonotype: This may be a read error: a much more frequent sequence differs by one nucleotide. CDR3 coding DNA: TGCGCCAGCAAGTTCAACGAGCAGTTCTTC. Its translation is CASKFNEQFF. This sequence joins TRBV10-1 and TRBJ2-1; D not certain. The germline V and J ends were trimmed by 7 bases and 10 bases, with 8 bases remaining between them. The CDR3 is 10 residues long. Germline V lookup: CDR1 WNHNN, CDR2 SYGVQD (reference sequence).

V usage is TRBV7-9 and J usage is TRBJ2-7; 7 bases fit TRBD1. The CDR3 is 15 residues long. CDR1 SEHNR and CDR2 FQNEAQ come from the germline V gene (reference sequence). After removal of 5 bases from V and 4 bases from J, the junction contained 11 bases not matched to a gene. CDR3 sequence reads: CASSRLRDRPYEQYF. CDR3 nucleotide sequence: TGTGCCAGCAGCCGCCTACGGGACAGACCGTACGAGCAGTACTTC.

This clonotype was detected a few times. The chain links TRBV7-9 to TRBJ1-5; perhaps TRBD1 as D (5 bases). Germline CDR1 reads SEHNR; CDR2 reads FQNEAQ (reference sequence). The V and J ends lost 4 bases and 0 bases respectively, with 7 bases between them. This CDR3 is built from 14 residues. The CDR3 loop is CASSSGISNQPQHF. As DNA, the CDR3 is TGTGCCAGCAGCTCAGGGATTAGCAATCAGCCCCAGCATTTT. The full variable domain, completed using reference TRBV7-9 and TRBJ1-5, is DTGVSQNPRHKITKRGQNVTFRCDPISEHNRLYWYRQTLGQGPEFLTYFQNEAQLEKSRLLSDRFSAERPKGSFSTLEIQRTEQGDSAMYLCASSSGISNQPQHFGDGTRLSIL.

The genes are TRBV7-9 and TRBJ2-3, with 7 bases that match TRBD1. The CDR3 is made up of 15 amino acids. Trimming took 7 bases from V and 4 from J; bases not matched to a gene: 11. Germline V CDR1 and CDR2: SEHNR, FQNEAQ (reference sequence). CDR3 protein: CASTGGPQGADTQYF. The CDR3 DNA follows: TGTGCCAGCACCGGAGGCCCCCAGGGGGCAGATACGCAGTATTTT. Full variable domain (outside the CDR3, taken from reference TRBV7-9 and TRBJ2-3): DTGVSQNPRHKITKRGQNVTFRCDPISEHNRLYWYRQTLGQGPEFLTYFQNEAQLEKSRLLSDRFSAERPKGSFSTLEIQRTEQGDSAMYLCASTGGPQGADTQYFGPGTRLTVL.